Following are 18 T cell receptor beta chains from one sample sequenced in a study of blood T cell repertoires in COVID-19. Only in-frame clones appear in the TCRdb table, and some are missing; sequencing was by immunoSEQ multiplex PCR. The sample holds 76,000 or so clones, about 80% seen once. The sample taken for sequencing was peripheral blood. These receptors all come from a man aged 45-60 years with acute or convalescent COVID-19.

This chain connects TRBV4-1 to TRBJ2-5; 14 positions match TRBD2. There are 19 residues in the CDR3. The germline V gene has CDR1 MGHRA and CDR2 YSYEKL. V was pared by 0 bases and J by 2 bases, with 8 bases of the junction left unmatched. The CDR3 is CASSQDLGLAGVSQETQYF. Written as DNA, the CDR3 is TGCGCCAGCAGCCAAGATCTGGGACTAGCGGGGGTATCACAAGAGACCCAGTACTTC.

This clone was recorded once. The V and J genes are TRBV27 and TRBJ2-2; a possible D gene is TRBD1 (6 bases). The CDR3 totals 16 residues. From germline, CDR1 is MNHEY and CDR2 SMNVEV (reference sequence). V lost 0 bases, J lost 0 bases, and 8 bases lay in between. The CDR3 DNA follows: TGTGCCAGCAGTTTATCTGGGGGCGCGAACACCGGGGAGCTGTTTTTT. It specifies CASSLSGGANTGELFF.

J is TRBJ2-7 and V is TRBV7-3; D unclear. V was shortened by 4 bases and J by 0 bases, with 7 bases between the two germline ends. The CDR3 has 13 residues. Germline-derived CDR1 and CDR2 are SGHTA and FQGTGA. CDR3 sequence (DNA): TGTGCCAGCAGCTCGTCTAGCTCCTACGAGCAGTACTTC. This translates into CASSSSSSYEQYF. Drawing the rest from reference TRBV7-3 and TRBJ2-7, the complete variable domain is GAGVSQTPSNKVTEKGKYVELRCDPISGHTALYWYRQSLGQGPEFLIYFQGTGAADDSGLPNDRFFAVRPEGSVSTLKIQRTERGDSAVYLCASSSSSSYEQYFGPGTRLTVT.

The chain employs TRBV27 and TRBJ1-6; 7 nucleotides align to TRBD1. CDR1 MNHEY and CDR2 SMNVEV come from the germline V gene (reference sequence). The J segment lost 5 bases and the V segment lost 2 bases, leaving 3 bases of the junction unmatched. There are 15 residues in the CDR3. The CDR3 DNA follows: TGTGCCAGCAGTTTACGGGGACAGAATAATTCACCCCTCCACTTT. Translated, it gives CASSLRGQNNSPLHF.

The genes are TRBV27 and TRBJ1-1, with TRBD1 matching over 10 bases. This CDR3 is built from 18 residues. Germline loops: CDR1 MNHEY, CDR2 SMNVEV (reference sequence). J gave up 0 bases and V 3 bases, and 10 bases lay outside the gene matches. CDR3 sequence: CASSFRQGAAVLNTEAFF. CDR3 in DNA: TGTGCCAGCAGTTTCCGACAGGGGGCGGCGGTTTTGAACACTGAAGCTTTCTTT.

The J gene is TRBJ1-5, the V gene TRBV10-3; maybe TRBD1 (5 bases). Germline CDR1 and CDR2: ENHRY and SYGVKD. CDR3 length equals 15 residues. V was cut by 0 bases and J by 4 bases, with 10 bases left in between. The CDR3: CAISESGGRNQPQHF. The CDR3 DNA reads TGTGCCATCAGTGAGTCGGGGGGACGGAATCAGCCCCAGCATTTT.

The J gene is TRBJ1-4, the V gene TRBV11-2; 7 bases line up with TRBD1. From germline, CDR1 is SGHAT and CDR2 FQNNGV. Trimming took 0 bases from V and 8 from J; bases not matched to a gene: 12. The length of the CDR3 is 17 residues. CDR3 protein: CASSLDRSRTGGEKLFF. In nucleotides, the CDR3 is TGTGCCAGCAGCTTAGATCGCAGTAGGACAGGTGGCGAAAAACTGTTTTTT.

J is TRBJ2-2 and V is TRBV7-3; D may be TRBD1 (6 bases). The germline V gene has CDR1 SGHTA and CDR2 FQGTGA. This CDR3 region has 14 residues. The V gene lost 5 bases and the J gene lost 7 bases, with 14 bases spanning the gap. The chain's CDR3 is CASSPSPRGGELFF. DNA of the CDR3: TGTGCCAGCAGCCCGTCCCCCAGGGGCGGGGAGCTGTTTTTT. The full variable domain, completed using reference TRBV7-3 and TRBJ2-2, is GAGVSQTPSNKVTEKGKYVELRCDPISGHTALYWYRQSLGQGPEFLIYFQGTGAADDSGLPNDRFFAVRPEGSVSTLKIQRTERGDSAVYLCASSPSPRGGELFFGEGSRLTVL.

In DNA form, the CDR3 reads TGTGCCAGCAGCCGAGAGCCAAATCAGCCCCAGCATTTT. Protein: CASSREPNQPQHF. V gene TRBV11-2 combines with J gene TRBJ1-5, with D uncertain. The V end was cut by 5 bases, the J end by 4 bases, with 9 bases between. The CDR3 extends over 13 amino acids. Germline V gives CDR1 SGHAT, CDR2 FQNNGV.

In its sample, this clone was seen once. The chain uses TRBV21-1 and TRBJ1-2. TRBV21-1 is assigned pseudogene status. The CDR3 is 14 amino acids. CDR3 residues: CASSKGEGSYGYTF. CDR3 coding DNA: TGTGCCAGCAGCAAAGGTGAGGGAAGCTATGGCTACACCTTC.

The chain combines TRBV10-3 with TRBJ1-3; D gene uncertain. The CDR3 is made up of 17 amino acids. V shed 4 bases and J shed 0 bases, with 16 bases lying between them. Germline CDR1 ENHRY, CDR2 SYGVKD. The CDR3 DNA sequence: TGTGCCATCAGTGGGGAGGACCGTCGATACTCTGGAAACACCATATATTTT. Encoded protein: CAISGEDRRYSGNTIYF.

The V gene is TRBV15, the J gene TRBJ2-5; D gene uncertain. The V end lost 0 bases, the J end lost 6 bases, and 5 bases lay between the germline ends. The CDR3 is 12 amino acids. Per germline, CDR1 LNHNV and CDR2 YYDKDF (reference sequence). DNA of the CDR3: TGTGCCACCAGCAGAGATTGGCAGACCCAGTACTTC. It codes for CATSRDWQTQYF.

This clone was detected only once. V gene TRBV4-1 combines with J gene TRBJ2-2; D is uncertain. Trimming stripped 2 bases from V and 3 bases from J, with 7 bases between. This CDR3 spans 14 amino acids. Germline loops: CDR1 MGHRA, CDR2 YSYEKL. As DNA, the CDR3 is TGCGCCAGCAGCCAACCCCAATACACCGGGGAGCTGTTTTTT. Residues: CASSQPQYTGELFF.

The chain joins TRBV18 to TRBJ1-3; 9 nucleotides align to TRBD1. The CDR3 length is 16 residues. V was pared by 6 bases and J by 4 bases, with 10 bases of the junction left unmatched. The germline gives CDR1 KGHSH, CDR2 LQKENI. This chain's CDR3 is CASSFTGGARGNTIYF. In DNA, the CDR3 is TGTGCCAGCTCCTTCACAGGGGGCGCGCGCGGAAACACCATATATTTT.

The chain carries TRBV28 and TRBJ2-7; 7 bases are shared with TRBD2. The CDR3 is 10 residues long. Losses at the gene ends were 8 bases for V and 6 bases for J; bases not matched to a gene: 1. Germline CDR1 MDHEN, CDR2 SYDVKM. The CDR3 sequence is CASGRGEQYF. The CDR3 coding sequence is TGTGCCAGCGGGAGGGGCGAGCAGTACTTC. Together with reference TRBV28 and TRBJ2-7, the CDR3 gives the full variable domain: DVKVTQSSRYLVKRTGEKVFLECVQDMDHENMFWYRQDPGLGLRLIYFSYDVKMKEKGDIPEGYSVSREKKERFSLILESASTNQTSMYLCASGRGEQYFGPGTRLTVT.

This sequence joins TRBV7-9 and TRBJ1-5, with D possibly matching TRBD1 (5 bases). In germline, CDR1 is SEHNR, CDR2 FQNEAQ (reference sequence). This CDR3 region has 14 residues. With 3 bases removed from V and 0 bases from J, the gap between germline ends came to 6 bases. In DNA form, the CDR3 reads TGTGCCAGCAGCTTCCAGGGTAGCAATCAGCCCCAGCATTTT. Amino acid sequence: CASSFQGSNQPQHF.

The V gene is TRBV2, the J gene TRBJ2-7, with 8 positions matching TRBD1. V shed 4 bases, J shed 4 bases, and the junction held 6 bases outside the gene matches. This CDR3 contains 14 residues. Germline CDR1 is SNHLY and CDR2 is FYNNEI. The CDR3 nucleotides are TGTGCCAGCAGTGGACAGGGGAGCGAGTACGAGCAGTACTTC. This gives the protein CASSGQGSEYEQYF.

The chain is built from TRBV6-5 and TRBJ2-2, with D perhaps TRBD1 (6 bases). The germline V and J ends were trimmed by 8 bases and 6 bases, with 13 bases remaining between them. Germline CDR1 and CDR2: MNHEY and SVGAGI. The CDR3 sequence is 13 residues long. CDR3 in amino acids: CASGGHEPGELFF. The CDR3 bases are TGTGCCAGCGGGGGCCACGAGCCCGGGGAGCTGTTTTTT.